Following are 18 T cell receptor beta chains from one sample sequenced in a study of cytomegalovirus exposure and HLA in healthy donors. PCR used 60 Vbeta primers and 13 Jbeta primers. Repertoires were generated with immunoSEQ multiplex PCR, while TCRdb's copy carries only in-frame clones and drops some. This sample yields approximately 76,000 clones, of which around 70% are seen a single time; about 16% belongs to the top ten. The sample taken for sequencing was PBMCs. The receptors shown here come from a woman in her thirties or forties in good health and CMV-seropositive.

J is TRBJ1-5 and V is TRBV28; D gene ambiguous. CDR1 and CDR2 from the germline V gene are MDHEN and SYDVKM. The CDR3 has 15 amino acids. Trimming took 5 bases from V and 2 from J, leaving 13 bases between them. The CDR3 spells CASSPGRAGNQPQHF. CDR3 DNA: TGTGCCAGCAGTCCCGGGCGGGCGGGCAATCAGCCCCAGCATTTT.

Comments on this clone: The conserved phenylalanine or tryptophan normally closing the CDR3 is absent here, so this likely arose from a read error. In DNA form, the CDR3 reads TGTGCCAGTAATGGCGGGAGAAACACCGGGGAGCTGTTTGTT. Amino acid sequence: CASNGGRNTGELFV. The genes are TRBV19 and TRBJ2-2, with 7 bases lining up with TRBD2. The junction had 4 bases not matched to a gene; V was cut back by 7 bases and J by 2 bases. Per the germline V gene, CDR1 is LNHDA and CDR2 is SQIVND (reference sequence). This CDR3 is 14 amino acids long.

This clone turned up a few times. The V call is TRBV2, the J call TRBJ1-5; TRBD1 matches 7 bases. CDR1 and CDR2 (germline): SNHLY, FYNNEI. Unmatched junction bases numbered 13, after V lost 7 bases and J lost 7 bases. The CDR3 contains 15 residues. CDR3 nucleotides: TGTGCCAGCAAGGCCGAGACAGGGTTTTACCAGCCCCAGCATTTT. Protein sequence: CASKAETGFYQPQHF.

This clone was picked up a small number of times. This sequence joins TRBV5-5 and TRBJ2-7, with D uncertain. Germline V gene data show CDR1 as SGHKS and CDR2 as YYEKEE (reference sequence). This CDR3 comprises 14 residues. Trimming stripped 4 bases from V and 2 bases from J, with 13 bases between. The CDR3, as DNA: TGTGCCAGCAGCCCCTTTGGAGCAACCTACGAGCAGTACTTC. This encodes CASSPFGATYEQYF.

The genes are TRBV30 and TRBJ1-6; the D gene is possibly TRBD1 (6 bases). Trimming pared 2 bases from V and 9 bases from J, leaving 11 bases between. Germline V gene lookup returns CDR1 GTSNPN and CDR2 SVGIG (reference sequence). This CDR3 comprises 13 residues. CDR3 loop: CAWSRDTGSPLHF. CDR3 sequence (DNA): TGTGCCTGGAGTCGGGACACGGGTTCACCCCTCCACTTT. Supplemented by reference TRBV30 and TRBJ1-6, the full variable domain reads SQTIHQWPATLVQPVGSPLSLECTVEGTSNPNLYWYRQAAGRGLQLLFYSVGIGQISSEVPQNLSASRPQDRQFILSSKKLLLSDSGFYLCAWSRDTGSPLHFGNGTRLTVT.

The genes are TRBV4-1 and TRBJ2-1; weak D call: TRBD1 (6 bases). The CDR3 length is 16 residues. The V end was cut by 0 bases, the J end by 7 bases, with 16 bases between. Germline V gives CDR1 MGHRA, CDR2 YSYEKL. The CDR3 DNA reads as TGCGCCAGCAGCCAAGATGGCAGGGGATCTTTGAATGAGCAGTTCTTC. Residues: CASSQDGRGSLNEQFF.

The table lists this clone with a few counts. The V and J genes are TRBV27 and TRBJ1-1, with D perhaps matching TRBD1 (5 bases). Per the germline V gene, CDR1 is MNHEY and CDR2 is SMNVEV (reference sequence). The CDR3 consists of 13 residues. Trimming stripped 4 bases from V and 6 bases from J, with 12 bases between. CDR3 sequence reads: CASSWGSGAEAFF. CDR3 sequence (DNA): TGTGCCAGCAGTTGGGGCTCGGGGGCTGAAGCTTTCTTT.

The chain combines TRBV6-1 with TRBJ1-3; D call uncertain. Germline loops: CDR1 MNHNS, CDR2 SASEGT. CDR3 length equals 15 residues. V lost 5 bases to trimming and J lost 0 bases, with 11 bases between them. The CDR3 region has the DNA TGTGCCAGCAGTTTAATTCTTTCCTCTGGAAACACCATATATTTT. This translates into CASSLILSSGNTIYF.

The chain links TRBV4-3 to TRBJ1-2; no clear D gene. Per germline, CDR1 LGHNA and CDR2 YSLEER. The CDR3 sequence is 16 residues long. The ends were cut back, 5 bases at V and 4 bases at J, with 20 bases in the middle. The CDR3 DNA reads TGCGCCAGCAGCTCCTGGATGACGGGATCGGGCTATGGCTACACCTTC. This gives the protein CASSSWMTGSGYGYTF.

The chain links TRBV28 to TRBJ2-1; possibly TRBD1 for D (6 bases). V was trimmed by 4 bases and J by 6 bases, leaving 10 bases between them. The germline CDR1 and CDR2 sequences are MDHEN and SYDVKM. This CDR3 is built from 13 residues. CDR3 DNA: TGTGCCAGCAGTTCTCAACAGGGCAATGAGCAGTTCTTC. Its protein is CASSSQQGNEQFF.

The rearrangement joins TRBV30 to TRBJ1-2; 7 bases map to TRBD1. The CDR3 is 12 residues long. J gave up 2 bases and V 4 bases, and 1 base lay outside the gene matches. CDR1 and CDR2 from the germline V gene are GTSNPN and SVGIG (reference sequence). DNA for the CDR3: TGTGCCTGGACAGGGGGGAACTATGGCTACACCTTC. Translation: CAWTGGNYGYTF. The full variable domain, its missing parts supplied by reference TRBV30 and TRBJ1-2, is SQTIHQWPATLVQPVGSPLSLECTVEGTSNPNLYWYRQAAGRGLQLLFYSVGIGQISSEVPQNLSASRPQDRQFILSSKKLLLSDSGFYLCAWTGGNYGYTFGSGTRLTVV.

The chain employs TRBV28 and TRBJ1-4, with 9 positions matching TRBD1. After removal of 3 bases from V and 3 bases from J, the junction contained 8 bases not matched to a gene. This CDR3 has 17 amino acids. Per germline, CDR1 MDHEN and CDR2 SYDVKM. The CDR3 DNA reads as TGTGCCAGCAGTTTTTCCGGGACAGGGACACCTAATGAAAAACTGTTTTTT. As protein: CASSFSGTGTPNEKLFF.

The rearrangement joins TRBV4-1 to TRBJ1-2; weak D call: TRBD1 (5 bases). The CDR3 length is 17 residues. Trimming pared 1 base from V and 0 bases from J, leaving 15 bases between. Germline CDR1 MGHRA, CDR2 YSYEKL. The CDR3 protein is CASSQVGIRGSNYGYTF. As DNA, the CDR3 is TGCGCCAGCAGCCAAGTAGGGATCCGGGGGTCTAACTATGGCTACACCTTC.

CDR3 bases: TGCGCCAGCAGCTTGGGGACAGGGGATATTAGGGACACCCTCCACTTT. It translates to CASSLGTGDIRDTLHF. The chain has TRBV5-1 and TRBJ1-6; 9 nucleotides line up with TRBD1. CDR3 length: 16 residues. V dropped 0 bases and J dropped 14; count of bases not matched to a gene: 12. In germline, CDR1 is SGHRS, CDR2 YFSETQ.

CDR3 DNA sequence: TGCGCCAGCAGCCAAGATCTCGGGACAGGGGCAGCGAGAGAAGCTTTCTTT. Amino acids: CASSQDLGTGAAREAFF. The rearrangement joins TRBV4-1 to TRBJ1-1; 10 bases agree with TRBD1. This CDR3 comprises 17 residues. V dropped 0 bases and J dropped 8; count of bases not matched to a gene: 12. Per the germline V gene, CDR1 is MGHRA and CDR2 is YSYEKL.

The V gene is TRBV7-2, the J gene TRBJ2-7; D gene unclear. Looked up from germline, CDR1 is SGHTA and CDR2 is FQGNSA. This CDR3 has 15 amino acids. Trimming took 3 bases from V and 6 from J, leaving 18 bases between them. The CDR3 protein is CASSFGGAASREQYF. CDR3 DNA: TGTGCCAGCAGCTTCGGCGGAGCCGCCTCTCGCGAGCAGTACTTC.

The chain uses TRBV5-6 and TRBJ2-2; possibly TRBD2 for D (6 bases). Germline assignment: CDR1 SGHDT and CDR2 YYEEEE. The CDR3 length is 14 residues. V dropped 7 bases and J dropped 4 bases, with 14 bases sitting between them. Written as DNA, the CDR3 is TGTGCCAGCCATAACCGGGGGTCCACCGGGGAGCTGTTTTTT. As protein: CASHNRGSTGELFF.

This chain connects TRBV4-1 to TRBJ2-7; possibly TRBD1 for D (6 bases). The CDR3 is 16 residues long. V was clipped by 0 bases and J by 2 bases, with 14 bases between them. Germline V lookup: CDR1 MGHRA, CDR2 YSYEKL. CDR3 protein: CASSQDWNRVPYEQYF. The CDR3 DNA is TGCGCCAGCAGCCAAGATTGGAACAGGGTGCCCTACGAGCAGTACTTC.